This T cell receptor (beta chain) was sequenced in a study of T cells in Graves' hyperthyroidism and ophthalmopathy. With 6 bases removed from V and 0 bases from J, the gap between germline ends came to 15 bases. The V gene's germline CDR1 is LNHNV and CDR2 YYDKDF (reference sequence). The CDR3 covers 16 residues. Researchers took RNA transcripts and amplified the TCR beta CDR3 regions from them. TCR CDR3 underwent first-round RT-PCR with the HTBI primer set. TCRdb reprocessed the multiplex PCR reads with MiXCR, giving one entry per CDR3 protein. The sample yields about 510,000 distinct CDR3 sequences, 13% to 15% seen once.

This chain joins TRBV15 and TRBJ1-3, with TRBD1 as a possible D gene (6 bases). Sequenced sample: blood. The clonotype was recovered from a woman between 40 and 55 years old with Graves' hyperthyroidism. CDR3 region: CATRETGFYSGNTIYF. The DNA for the CDR3 is TGTGCCACCAGGGAGACAGGTTTCTACTCTGGAAACACCATATATTTT.